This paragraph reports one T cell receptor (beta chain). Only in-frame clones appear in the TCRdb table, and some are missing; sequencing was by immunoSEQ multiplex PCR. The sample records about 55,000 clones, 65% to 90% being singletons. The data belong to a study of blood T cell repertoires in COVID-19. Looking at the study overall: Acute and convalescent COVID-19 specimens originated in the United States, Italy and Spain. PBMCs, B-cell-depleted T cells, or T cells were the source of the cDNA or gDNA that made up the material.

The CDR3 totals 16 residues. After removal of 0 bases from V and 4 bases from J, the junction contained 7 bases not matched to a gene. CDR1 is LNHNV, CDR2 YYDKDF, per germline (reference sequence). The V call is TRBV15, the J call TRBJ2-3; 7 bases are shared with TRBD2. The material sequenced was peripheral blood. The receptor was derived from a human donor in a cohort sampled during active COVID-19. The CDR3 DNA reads TGTGCCACCAGCAGAGATCGGGGCGGGAGAGCAGATACGCAGTATTTT. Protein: CATSRDRGGRADTQYF. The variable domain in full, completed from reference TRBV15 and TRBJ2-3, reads DAMVIQNPRYQVTQFGKPVTLSCSQTLNHNVMYWYQQKSSQAPKLLFHYYDKDFNNEADTPDNFQSRRPNTSFCFLDIRSPGLGDTAMYLCATSRDRGGRADTQYFGPGTRLTVL.